Shown below are 9 T cell receptor beta chains from a single sample sequenced in a study of molecular identifiers for immune sequencing clone quantification. Each CDR3 protein is one row after TCRdb ran MiXCR on the PCR reads. This table holds more than 250,000 distinct CDR3 sequences, about 21% found once. The sequenced sample consisted of naive CD8+ T cells from blood, with Jurkat cell RNA spiked in. As to subset: FACS-sorted CD8+CD4-CCR7+CD45RA+ naive T cells. The receptors originated from a human donor in good health. Some libraries in this study had Jurkat cell RNA spiked in.

This clonotype showed up many times. The chain combines TRBV5-1 with TRBJ2-1; D gene uncertain. Per germline, CDR1 SGHRS and CDR2 YFSETQ. The CDR3 runs to 15 residues. V shed 0 bases and J shed 0 bases, with 7 bases lying between them. The CDR3 here is CASSLAGLSYNEQFF. CDR3 DNA sequence: TGCGCCAGCAGCTTGGCCGGCCTCTCCTACAATGAGCAGTTCTTC.

To note about this clonotype: A much larger clone differs by one base, so this may be a read error. The chain employs TRBV29-1 and TRBJ2-2; D gene uncertain. Germline CDR1 SQVTM, CDR2 ANQGSEA. Trimming removed 7 bases at V and 4 bases at J, with 13 bases between. The CDR3 totals 13 residues. CDR3 DNA sequence: TGCAGCGCTCGGACGGCGAGCACCGGGGAGCTGTTTTTT. Amino acid sequence: CSARTASTGELFF.

This clonotype has a single count. This may be a read error, as it is one base from a much larger clone. This chain connects TRBV6-2 or TRBV6-3 to TRBJ1-6, with D tentatively TRBD1 (6 bases). This CDR3 contains 14 residues. The V gene's germline CDR1 is MNHEY and CDR2 SVGEGT. The CDR3 nucleotides read TGTGCCAGCAGTTTGGGGACACTCTCTTCACTCCTCCACTTT. This sequence encodes CASSLGTLSSLLHF.

As regards this clonotype: Since a much larger clone is just one base distant, this may be a read error. This chain connects TRBV15 to TRBJ2-2; possible D gene TRBD2, 5 bases. CDR1 and CDR2 (germline): LNHNV, YYDKDF (reference sequence). This CDR3 contains 12 residues. CDR3 in amino acids: CATSYDTGEQFF. CDR3 sequence (DNA): TGTGCCACATCCTACGACACCGGGGAGCAGTTTTTT.

This clonotype was seen ten or more times. V usage is TRBV20-1 and J usage is TRBJ2-1; 7 positions agree with TRBD1. Trimming cost V 0 bases and J 0 bases; bases outside gene matches: 2. The length of the CDR3 is 15 residues. CDR1 is DFQATT, CDR2 SNEGSKA, per germline (reference sequence). The CDR3, as DNA: TGCAGTGCTAGAGAGGACAGGAGCTCCTACAATGAGCAGTTCTTC. Encoded protein: CSAREDRSSYNEQFF.

Details on this clonotype: This could be a read error, since a much larger clone is one nucleotide away. The conserved phenylalanine or tryptophan normally closing the CDR3 is absent here, so this likely arose from a read error. The CDR3 sequence: CASSPELAGGAHETQYS. The CDR3 bases are TGCGCCAGCAGCCCGGAACTAGCGGGGGGGGCACATGAGACCCAGTACTCC. The chain recombines TRBV4-3 with TRBJ2-5; 13 bases align to TRBD2. J was trimmed by 5 bases and V by 4 bases; bases with no gene match: 10. This CDR3 has 17 amino acids. Germline V gene data show CDR1 as LGHNA and CDR2 as YSLEER.

In regard to this clonotype: A read error is possible here, since a much larger clone lies one base away. The chain combines TRBV6-5 with TRBJ2-7, with D perhaps TRBD2 (6 bases). The germline CDR1 and CDR2 sequences are MNHEY and SVGAGI. This CDR3 is 16 amino acids long. Trimming removed 4 bases from V and 4 bases from J, with 20 bases in between. CDR3 coding DNA: TGTGCCAGCAGTTGCGTATATCCGGGAGCCTCGTACGAGCAGTACTTC. Protein sequence: CASSCVYPGASYEQYF.

This clonotype has at least ten counts. The rearrangement uses TRBV29-1 and TRBJ1-1; D possibly corresponds to TRBD1 (6 bases). CDR3 length: 13 residues. Trimming removed 6 bases from V and 0 bases from J, with 11 bases in between. CDR1 and CDR2 from the germline V gene are SQVTM and ANQGSEA. CDR3 sequence: CSVRDNMNTEAFF. The CDR3 bases are TGCAGCGTGAGGGACAACATGAACACTGAAGCTTTCTTT.

As to this clonotype: A much larger clone lies a single base off, so this may be a read error. This chain links TRBV6-6 with TRBJ1-2; D is unclear. Trimming took off 5 bases at V and 4 bases at J, with 2 bases between the two ends. Germline loops: CDR1 MNHNY, CDR2 SVGAGI (reference sequence). This CDR3 is 10 amino acids long. The CDR3 DNA is TGTGCCAGCAGTGGCTATGGCTACACCTTC. It yields the protein CASSGYGYTF.